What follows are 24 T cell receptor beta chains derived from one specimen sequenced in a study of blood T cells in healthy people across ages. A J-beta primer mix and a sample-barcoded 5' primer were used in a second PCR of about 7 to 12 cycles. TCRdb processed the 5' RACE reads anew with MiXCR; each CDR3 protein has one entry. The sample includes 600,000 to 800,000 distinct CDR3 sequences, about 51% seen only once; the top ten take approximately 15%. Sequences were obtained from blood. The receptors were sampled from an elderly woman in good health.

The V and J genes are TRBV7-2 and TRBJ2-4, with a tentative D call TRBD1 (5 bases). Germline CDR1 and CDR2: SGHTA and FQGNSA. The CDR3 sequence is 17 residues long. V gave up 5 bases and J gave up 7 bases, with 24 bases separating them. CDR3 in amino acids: CASSLRTCSLEGNIQYF. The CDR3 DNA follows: TGTGCCAGCAGCCTTCGGACATGCTCGTTGGAAGGGAACATTCAGTACTTC.

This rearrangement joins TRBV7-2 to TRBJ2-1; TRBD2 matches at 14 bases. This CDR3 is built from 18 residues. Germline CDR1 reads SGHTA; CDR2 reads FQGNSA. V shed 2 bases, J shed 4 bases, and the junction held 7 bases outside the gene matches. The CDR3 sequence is CASSLTQGLAGGYNEQFF. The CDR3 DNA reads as TGTGCCAGCAGCTTAACCCAAGGACTAGCGGGAGGTTACAATGAGCAGTTCTTC.

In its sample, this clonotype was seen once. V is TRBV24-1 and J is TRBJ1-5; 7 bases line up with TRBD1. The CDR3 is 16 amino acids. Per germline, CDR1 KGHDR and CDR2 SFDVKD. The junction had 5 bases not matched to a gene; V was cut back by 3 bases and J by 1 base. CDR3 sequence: CATSDRQGRSNQPQHF. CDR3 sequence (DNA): TGTGCCACCAGTGATCGACAGGGCCGGAGCAATCAGCCCCAGCATTTT.

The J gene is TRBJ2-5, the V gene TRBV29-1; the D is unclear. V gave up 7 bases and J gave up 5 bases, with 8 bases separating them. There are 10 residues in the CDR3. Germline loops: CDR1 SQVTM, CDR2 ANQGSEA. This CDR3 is CSDFEETQYF. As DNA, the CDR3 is TGCAGCGATTTTGAGGAGACCCAGTACTTC.

CDR3 residues: CASRRQGRNQPQHF. The CDR3 region has the DNA TGTGCCAGCAGGAGACAGGGGCGCAATCAGCCCCAGCATTTT. The V gene is TRBV12-3 or TRBV12-4, the J gene TRBJ1-5, with TRBD1 identical over 8 bases. Trimming took 6 bases from V and 2 from J; bases not matched to a gene: 3. The CDR3 spans 14 residues.

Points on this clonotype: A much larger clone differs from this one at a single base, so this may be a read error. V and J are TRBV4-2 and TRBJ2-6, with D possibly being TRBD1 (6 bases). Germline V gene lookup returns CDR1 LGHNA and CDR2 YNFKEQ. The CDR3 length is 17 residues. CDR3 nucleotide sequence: TGTGCCAGCAGTACACAGGGCCAGCTGCCTGGGACCAACGTCCTGACTTTC. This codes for CASSTQGQLPGTNVLTF.

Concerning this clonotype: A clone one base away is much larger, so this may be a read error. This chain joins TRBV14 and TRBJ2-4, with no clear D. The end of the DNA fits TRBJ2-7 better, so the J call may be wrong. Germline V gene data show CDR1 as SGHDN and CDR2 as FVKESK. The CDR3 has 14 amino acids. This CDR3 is CVSSQVTLTYEQYF. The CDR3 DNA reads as TGTGTCAGCAGCCAAGTCACGCTGACTTACGAGCAGTACTTC.

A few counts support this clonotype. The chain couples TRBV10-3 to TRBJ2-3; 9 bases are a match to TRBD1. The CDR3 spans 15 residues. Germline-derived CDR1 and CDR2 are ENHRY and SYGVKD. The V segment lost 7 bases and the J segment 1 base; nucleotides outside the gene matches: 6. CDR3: CAITRTGDRTDTQYF. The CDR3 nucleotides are TGTGCCATCACTAGGACAGGGGACCGCACAGATACGCAGTATTTT.

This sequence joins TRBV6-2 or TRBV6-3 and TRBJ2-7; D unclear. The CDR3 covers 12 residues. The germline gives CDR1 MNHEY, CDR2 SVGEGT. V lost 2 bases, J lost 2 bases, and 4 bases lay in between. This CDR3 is CASSYATYEQYF. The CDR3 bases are TGTGCCAGCAGTTACGCCACCTACGAGCAGTACTTC.

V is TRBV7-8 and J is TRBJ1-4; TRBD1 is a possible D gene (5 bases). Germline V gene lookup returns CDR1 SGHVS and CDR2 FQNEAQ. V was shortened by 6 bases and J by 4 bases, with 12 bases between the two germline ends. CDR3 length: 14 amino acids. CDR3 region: CASRGTGLNEKLFF. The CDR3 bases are TGTGCCAGCAGAGGGACGGGACTTAATGAAAAACTGTTTTTT.

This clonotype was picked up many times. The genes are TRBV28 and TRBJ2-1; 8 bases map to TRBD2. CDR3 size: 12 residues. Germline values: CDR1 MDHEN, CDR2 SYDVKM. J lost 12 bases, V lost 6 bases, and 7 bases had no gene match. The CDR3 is CASSRGGFAQFF. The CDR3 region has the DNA TGTGCCAGCAGCCGGGGGGGCTTTGCGCAGTTCTTC.

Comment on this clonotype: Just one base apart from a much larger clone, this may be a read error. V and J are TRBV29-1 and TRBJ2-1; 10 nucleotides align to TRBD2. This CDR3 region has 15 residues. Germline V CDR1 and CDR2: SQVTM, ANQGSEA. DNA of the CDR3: TGCAGCGTTGACGGTGGACTAGCGGTTCACAATGAGCGGTTCTTC. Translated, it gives CSVDGGLAVHNERFF.

The CDR3 sequence is CASSLFSGKETQYF. CDR3 bases: TGCGCCAGCAGCTTATTCAGCGGTAAAGAGACCCAGTACTTC. This chain joins TRBV5-1 and TRBJ2-5; TRBD2 might be the D (5 bases). The CDR3 covers 14 residues. Germline CDR1 SGHRS, CDR2 YFSETQ. Trimming took 2 bases from V and 3 from J, leaving 11 bases between them.

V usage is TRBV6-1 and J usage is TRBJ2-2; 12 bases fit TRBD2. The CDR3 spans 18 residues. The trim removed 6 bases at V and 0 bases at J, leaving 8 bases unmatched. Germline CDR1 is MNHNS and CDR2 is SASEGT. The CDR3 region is CASSSRLAGVSNTGELFF. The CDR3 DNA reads TGTGCCAGCAGCAGCCGACTAGCGGGAGTTTCGAACACCGGGGAGCTGTTTTTT.

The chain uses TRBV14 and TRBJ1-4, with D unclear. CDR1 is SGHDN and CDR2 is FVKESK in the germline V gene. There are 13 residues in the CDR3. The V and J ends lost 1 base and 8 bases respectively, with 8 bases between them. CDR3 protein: CASSQVIREKLFF. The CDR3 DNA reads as TGTGCCAGCAGCCAAGTAATACGGGAAAAACTGTTTTTT.

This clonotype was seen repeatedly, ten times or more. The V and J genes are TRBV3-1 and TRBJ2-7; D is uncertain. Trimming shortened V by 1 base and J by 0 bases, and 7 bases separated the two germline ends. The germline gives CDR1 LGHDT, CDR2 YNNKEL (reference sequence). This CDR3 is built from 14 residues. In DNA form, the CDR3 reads TGTGCCAGCAGCCAAGGGGCCTACTCCTACGAGCAGTACTTC. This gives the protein CASSQGAYSYEQYF.

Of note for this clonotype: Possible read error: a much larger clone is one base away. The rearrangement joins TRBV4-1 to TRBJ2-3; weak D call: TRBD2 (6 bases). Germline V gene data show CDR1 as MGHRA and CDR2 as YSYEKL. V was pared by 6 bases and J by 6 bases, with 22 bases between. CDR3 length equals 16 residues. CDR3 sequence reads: CASSLGRAEGGDTQYF. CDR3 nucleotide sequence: TGCGCCAGCAGTCTCGGACGAGCGGAGGGTGGGGATACGCAGTATTTT.

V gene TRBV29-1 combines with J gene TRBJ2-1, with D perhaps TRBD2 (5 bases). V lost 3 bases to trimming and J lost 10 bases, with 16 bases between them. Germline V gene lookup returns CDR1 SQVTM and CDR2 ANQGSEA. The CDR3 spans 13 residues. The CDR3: CSVDSITSLEQFF. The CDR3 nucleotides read TGCAGCGTTGACTCGATAACTAGTTTGGAGCAGTTCTTC.

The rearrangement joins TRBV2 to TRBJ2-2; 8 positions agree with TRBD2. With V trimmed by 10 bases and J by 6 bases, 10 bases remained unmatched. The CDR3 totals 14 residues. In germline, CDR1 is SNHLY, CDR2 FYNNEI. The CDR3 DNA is TGTGCCACCACGGGAGCGGGAGTAGCCGGGGAGCTGTTTTTT. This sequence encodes CATTGAGVAGELFF.

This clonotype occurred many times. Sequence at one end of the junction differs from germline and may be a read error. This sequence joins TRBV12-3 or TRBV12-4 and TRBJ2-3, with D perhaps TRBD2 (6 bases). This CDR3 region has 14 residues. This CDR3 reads CASSLSGGTDTQYF. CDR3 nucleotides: TGCGCCAGCAGCCTATCGGGGGGCACAGATACGCAGTATTTT.

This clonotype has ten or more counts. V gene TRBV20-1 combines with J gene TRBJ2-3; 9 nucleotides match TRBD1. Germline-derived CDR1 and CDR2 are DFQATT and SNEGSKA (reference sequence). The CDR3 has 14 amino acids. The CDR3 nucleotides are TGCGGAACACAGGGGGCTGTCGTGACAGATACGCAGTATTTT. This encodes CGTQGAVVTDTQYF.

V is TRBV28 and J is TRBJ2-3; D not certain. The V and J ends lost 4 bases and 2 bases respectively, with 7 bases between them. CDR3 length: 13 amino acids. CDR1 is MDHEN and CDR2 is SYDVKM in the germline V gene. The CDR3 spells CASSSPHTDTQYF. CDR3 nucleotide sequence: TGTGCCAGCAGTTCTCCTCACACAGATACGCAGTATTTT.

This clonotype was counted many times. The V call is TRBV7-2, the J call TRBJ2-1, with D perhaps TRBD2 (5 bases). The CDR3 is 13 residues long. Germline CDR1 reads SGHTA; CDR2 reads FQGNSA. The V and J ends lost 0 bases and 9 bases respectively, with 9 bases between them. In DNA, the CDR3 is TGTGCCAGCAGCTTAGCATTTGGGAGTGAGCAGTTCTTC. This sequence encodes CASSLAFGSEQFF.

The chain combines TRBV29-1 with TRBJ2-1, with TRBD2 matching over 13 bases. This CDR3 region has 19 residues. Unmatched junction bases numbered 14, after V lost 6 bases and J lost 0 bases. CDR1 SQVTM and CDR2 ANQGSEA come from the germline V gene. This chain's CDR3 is CSVEPGLAGPRSSYNEQFF. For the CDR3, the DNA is TGCAGCGTCGAACCGGGACTAGCGGGACCCAGGAGCTCCTACAATGAGCAGTTCTTC.